These 13 T cell receptor beta chains were all obtained from the same sample, sequenced in a study of T cells in Graves' hyperthyroidism and ophthalmopathy. TCR beta CDR3 region amplification was performed from RNA transcripts. With the HTBI primer set, the TCR CDR3 went through a first round of RT-PCR. TCRdb re-called the multiplex PCR reads through MiXCR, storing one row per CDR3 protein. This sample yields fewer than 450,000 distinct CDR3 sequences, of which about 18% are seen a single time; 30% to 40% belongs to the top ten. Source material: blood. Receptors originate from a woman aged 25-40 years with Graves' hyperthyroidism that later progressed to Graves' ophthalmopathy.

V gene TRBV27 combines with J gene TRBJ2-2; no firm D call. The germline V gene encodes CDR1 MNHEY and CDR2 SMNVEV (reference sequence). Trimming cost V 5 bases and J 7 bases, with 20 bases left between them. The CDR3 is made up of 16 amino acids. CDR3 sequence: CASSESSGEVFGELFF. The CDR3 DNA reads TGTGCCAGCAGTGAAAGCAGTGGAGAGGTCTTCGGGGAGCTGTTTTTT.

V is TRBV5-6 and J is TRBJ1-6; D might be TRBD1 (5 bases). The CDR3 runs to 14 residues. From germline, CDR1 is SGHDT and CDR2 YYEEEE. The V and J ends lost 2 bases and 7 bases respectively, with 10 bases between them. CDR3 region: CASSLMTANSPLHF. CDR3 in DNA: TGTGCCAGCAGCTTAATGACAGCAAATTCACCCCTCCACTTT.

This clonotype appeared a few times. The chain uses TRBV3-1 and TRBJ2-2; 16 bases match TRBD2. The length of the CDR3 is 19 residues. Germline V gene sequence: CDR1 LGHDT, CDR2 YNNKEL (reference sequence). V shed 4 bases and J 7 bases; nucleotides not matched to a gene: 12. As DNA, the CDR3 is TGTGCCAGCAGCCCTGGGACTAGCGGGAGGGCCCGGATCGGCGGGGAGCTGTTTTTT. Translating it yields CASSPGTSGRARIGGELFF.

V and J are TRBV27 and TRBJ2-1; 10 nucleotides match TRBD2. The V and J ends lost 4 bases and 7 bases, in that order; junction bases with no gene match: 10. This CDR3 comprises 16 residues. Germline CDR1 MNHEY, CDR2 SMNVEV (reference sequence). The CDR3 here is CASSSSLAGGLNEQFF. CDR3 DNA: TGTGCCAGCAGTTCGTCATTAGCGGGAGGCCTAAATGAGCAGTTCTTC.

For this clonotype: Just one base apart from a much larger clone, this may be a read error. The genes are TRBV29-1 and TRBJ1-4, with D uncertain. Germline V gene sequence: CDR1 SQVTM, CDR2 ANQGSEA. V dropped 7 bases and J dropped 0 bases, with 12 bases sitting between them. CDR3 length: 14 residues. CDR3 protein: CSAALGTTNEKLFF. CDR3 bases: TGCAGCGCTGCCCTCGGGACAACTAATGAAAAACTGTTTTTT.

Ten or more counts support this clonotype. V is TRBV28 and J is TRBJ2-1; 7 positions match TRBD1. V lost 4 bases to trimming and J lost 3 bases; unmatched junction nucleotides: 9. Germline V gene sequence: CDR1 MDHEN, CDR2 SYDVKM. The CDR3 contains 16 residues. The CDR3 region is CASSSPQGLGYNEQFF. DNA for the CDR3: TGTGCCAGCAGTTCCCCACAGGGGTTAGGCTACAATGAGCAGTTCTTC.

This clonotype has a handful of counts. This sequence may be a read error, since a much larger clone differs from it by one base. The V and J genes are TRBV10-3 and TRBJ1-4; D remains unclear. Germline-derived CDR1 and CDR2 are ENHRY and SYGVKD. Between the trimmed V and J ends, which lost 0 bases and 3 bases, there was a span of 11 bases. The CDR3 loop spans 16 amino acids. DNA for the CDR3: TGTGCCATCAGTGAGTCTCCGGGAACATCTAATGAAAAACTGTTTTTT. It is translated as CAISESPGTSNEKLFF.

This clonotype was seen many times. V usage is TRBV28 and J usage is TRBJ2-7; the match to TRBD1 covers 9 bases. The V gene end was trimmed by 4 bases and the J gene end by 5 bases; junction bases not matched to a gene: 9. Per germline, CDR1 MDHEN and CDR2 SYDVKM. This CDR3 is built from 15 residues. The CDR3 protein is CASSSTGTGYDEQYF. The CDR3 DNA reads TGTGCCAGCAGTTCGACCGGGACAGGGTATGACGAGCAGTACTTC.

This clonotype was found many times. J is TRBJ2-3 and V is TRBV11-1; D not resolved. This CDR3 region has 13 residues. The germline gives CDR1 SGHAT, CDR2 FQDESV (reference sequence). V dropped 1 base and J dropped 6 bases, with 8 bases sitting between them. In DNA, the CDR3 is TGTGCCAGCAGCTTAGAATCGTCGGATACGCAGTATTTT. Protein product: CASSLESSDTQYF.

This clonotype has at least ten counts. CDR3 in amino acids: CASSDPGQGLQETQYF. CDR3 DNA: TGTGCCAGCAGCGATCCGGGACAGGGCCTTCAAGAGACCCAGTACTTC. V is TRBV11-3 and J is TRBJ2-5; 9 bases fit TRBD1. This CDR3 is built from 16 residues. Germline V gives CDR1 SGHNT, CDR2 YENEEA. The J segment lost 2 bases and the V segment lost 5 bases, leaving 9 bases of the junction unmatched.

The chain employs TRBV11-2 and TRBJ2-1; 12 positions agree with TRBD2. The CDR3 is 17 residues long. Losses at the gene ends were 6 bases for V and 8 bases for J; bases not matched to a gene: 14. Germline-derived CDR1 and CDR2 are SGHAT and FQNNGV. In nucleotides, the CDR3 is TGTGCCAGCAGTCTGAGGATACTAGCGGGAGGAGTTGATGAGCAGTTCTTC. It translates to CASSLRILAGGVDEQFF.

As concerns this clonotype: Since a much larger clone is just one base distant, this may be a read error. The chain uses TRBV30 and TRBJ2-7, with D unresolved. Germline values: CDR1 GTSNPN, CDR2 SVGIG (reference sequence). The CDR3 runs 11 residues. V lost 0 bases and J 6 bases, leaving 6 bases between the germline ends. CDR3 sequence reads: CAWSVRVEQYF. DNA of the CDR3: TGTGCCTGGAGTGTACGGGTCGAGCAGTACTTC.

This clonotype was picked up many times. The chain employs TRBV6-1 and TRBJ2-3; D is possibly TRBD2 (5 bases). Germline loops: CDR1 MNHNS, CDR2 SASEGT. The CDR3 contains 16 residues. V lost 2 bases and J 2 bases, leaving 14 bases between the germline ends. CDR3 DNA: TGTGCCAGCAGTGAACGGGGTCTGATTTTCACAGATACGCAGTATTTT. This sequence encodes CASSERGLIFTDTQYF.